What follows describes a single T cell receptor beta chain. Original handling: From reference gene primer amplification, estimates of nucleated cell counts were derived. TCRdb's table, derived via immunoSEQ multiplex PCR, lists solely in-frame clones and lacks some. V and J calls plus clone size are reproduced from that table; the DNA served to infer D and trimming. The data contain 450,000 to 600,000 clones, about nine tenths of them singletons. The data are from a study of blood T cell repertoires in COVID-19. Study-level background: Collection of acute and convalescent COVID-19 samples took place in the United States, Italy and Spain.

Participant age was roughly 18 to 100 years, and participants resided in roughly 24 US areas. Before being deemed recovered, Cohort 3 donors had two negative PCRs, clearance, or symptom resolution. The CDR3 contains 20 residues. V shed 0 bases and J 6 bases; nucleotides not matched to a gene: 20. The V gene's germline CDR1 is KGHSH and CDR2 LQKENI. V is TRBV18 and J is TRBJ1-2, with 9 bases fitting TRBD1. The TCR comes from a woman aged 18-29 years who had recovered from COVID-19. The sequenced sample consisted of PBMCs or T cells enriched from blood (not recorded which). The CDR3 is CASSPPLIDRGIVRRDGYTF. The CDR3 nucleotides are TGTGCCAGCTCACCACCGCTTATCGACAGGGGGATTGTCAGGAGGGATGGCTACACCTTC.